The rows below give T cell receptor beta chains drawn from one sample of a study of blood T cell repertoires in COVID-19. Clones were sequenced by immunoSEQ multiplex PCR, and TCRdb holds only the in-frame ones, with some missing. Of 84,000 or so clones detected, approximately 78% appear once; the ten largest clones hold approximately 1.2%. Sequencing was done on a sample of peripheral blood. Source of these receptors: a woman aged 80 or over with acute or convalescent COVID-19. CDR3s include the opening cysteine and the closing phenylalanine or tryptophan. A D gene is named only where the DNA matches it firmly. Size tells how often a clone was seen (once, few, many) or the class of an expanded clone, and some rows leave it out.

clone_size d_call cdr3_length j_call v_call cdr3_nt cdr3_aa
. . 14 TRBJ1-2 TRBV2 TGTGCCAGCATTTCGGGAGTTACTAACTATGGCTACACCTTC CASISGVTNYGYTF
. . 15 TRBJ2-6 TRBV27 TGTGCCAGCACCAACAGCCCCTCTGGGGCCAACGTCCTGACTTTC CASTNSPSGANVLTF
. TRBD2 18 TRBJ2-1 TRBV24-1 TGTGCCACCAGTGACCCCGGACTAGCGGGAGGGCCAGTAAATGAGCAGTTCTTC CATSDPGLAGGPVNEQFF
. . 15 TRBJ1-2 TRBV3-1/TRBV3-2 TGTGCCAGCAGGAAAGAGGCGGGGGGAGGGTATGGCTACACCTTC CASRKEAGGGYGYTF
few TRBD1 13 TRBJ1-2 TRBV14 TGTGCCAGCAGCCAAGACAGGGGGTATGGCTACACCTTC CASSQDRGYGYTF
. . 15 TRBJ1-2 TRBV25-1 TGTGCCAGCCTCGGCCCGGGTATTATGGGCTATGGCTACACCTTC CASLGPGIMGYGYTF
. . 18 TRBJ1-4 TRBV6-6 TGTGCCAGCAGGCGATCAACGGGGACACCAGCAACTAATGAAAAACTGTTTTTT CASRRSTGTPATNEKLFF
. TRBD1 14 TRBJ2-7 TRBV19 TGTGCCAGTAGCGGTGGGACAGGGGGGGTTGGGCAGTACTTC CASSGGTGGVGQYF
. . 13 TRBJ2-7 TRBV28 TGTGCCAGTTTTGGGGCCCCGGGCCACGAGCAGTACTTC CASFGAPGHEQYF
. TRBD2 14 TRBJ2-5 TRBV2 TGTGCCAGCAACCGGGGGGTGGGACAAGAGACCCAGTACTTC CASNRGVGQETQYF
. . 14 TRBJ2-7 TRBV5-1 TGCGCCAGCAGCTCCGGGACTCTATCGTACGAGCAGTACTTC CASSSGTLSYEQYF
. . 15 TRBJ1-2 TRBV4-1 TGCGCCAGCAGCCCGAGCGACGGACAACCCTATGGCTACACCTTC CASSPSDGQPYGYTF
. TRBD2 16 TRBJ2-7 TRBV2 TGTGCCAGCAGTGTGCAGCCACTAGCGGGAACCTACGAGCAGTACTTC CASSVQPLAGTYEQYF
few TRBD1 15 TRBJ2-1 TRBV7-9 TGTGCCAGCAGCCCCGGGACAGCCACCTACAATGAGCAGTTCTTC CASSPGTATYNEQFF
. TRBD1 15 TRBJ2-5 TRBV6-5 TGTGCCAGCAGGGTCCGGGACAGGGGGTACGAGACCCAGTACTTC CASRVRDRGYETQYF
. TRBD2 15 TRBJ2-1 TRBV7-2 TGTGCCAGCAGCTGGGCTAGCGGGGACTACAATGAGCAGTTCTTC CASSWASGDYNEQFF
few TRBD1 15 TRBJ1-3 TRBV7-2 TGTGCCAGCAGAAGGGACAGCTCCTCTGGAAACACCATATATTTT CASRRDSSSGNTIYF
. TRBD1 16 TRBJ1-4 TRBV19 TGTGCCAGTAGTATGGGACAGGGGCTAATGAATGAAAAACTGTTTTTT CASSMGQGLMNEKLFF
. TRBD2 17 TRBJ2-7 TRBV27 TGTGCCAGCAGTCGACCGGGACTAGCGGGAAATTCCTACGAGCAGTACTTC CASSRPGLAGNSYEQYF
. . 15 TRBJ1-1 TRBV5-1 TGCGCCAGCAGCTTGGATTCCTCAGTGAACACTGAAGCTTTCTTT CASSLDSSVNTEAFF
. TRBD1 16 TRBJ1-1 TRBV7-9 TGTGCCAGCAGCGGAGGGACAGGGTGGGGCGGCACTGAAGCTTTCTTT CASSGGTGWGGTEAFF
many TRBD1 15 TRBJ2-2 TRBV7-8 TGTGCCAGCAGCACCCAGACAGGGGACACCGGGGAGCTGTTTTTT CASSTQTGDTGELFF
. . 15 TRBJ2-7 TRBV6-1 TGTGCCAGCAGTCCCCTCGGGACTGGGCCTGACGAGCAGTACTTC CASSPLGTGPDEQYF
. TRBD1 17 TRBJ1-3 TRBV18 TGTGCCAGCTCACCTCTATCAACGACAGGGAATGTAAACACCATATATTTT CASSPLSTTGNVNTIYF
. TRBD1 15 TRBJ2-2 TRBV3-1/TRBV3-2 TGTGCCAGCAGCCAACGGGACAGGGGGTTCGGGGAGCTGTTTTTT CASSQRDRGFGELFF
. . 17 TRBJ2-4 TRBV18 TGTGCCAGCTCACCAGGATTAGCGGTGGCGGGCAAAAACATTCAGTACTTC CASSPGLAVAGKNIQYF
. TRBD1 14 TRBJ2-7 TRBV25-1 TGTGCCAGCACGATAGGACAGGGGGATTTTGTTTGGTACTTC CASTIGQGDFVWYF
. . 13 TRBJ2-1 TRBV6-5 TGTGCCAGCTCCCGGGACTTTGGGGATGAGCAGTTCTTC CASSRDFGDEQFF
. . 14 TRBJ1-1 TRBV6-5 TGTGCCAGCAGTTACCTGAGGGAGAACACTGAAGCTTTCTTT CASSYLRENTEAFF
once TRBD2 16 TRBJ2-7 TRBV3-1/TRBV3-2 TGTGCCAGCAGCCAAGGGTGGGGACTAGCGCAGAACGAGCAGTACTTC CASSQGWGLAQNEQYF
. . 13 TRBJ2-6 TRBV27 TGTGCCAGCAGTCAGTCTGGGGCCAACGTCCTGACTTTC CASSQSGANVLTF
. . 15 TRBJ2-7 TRBV5-1 TGCGCCAGCAGCTTGGACAGAACTAGCTCCTACGAGCAGTACTTC CASSLDRTSSYEQYF
. TRBD2 15 TRBJ2-7 TRBV6-6 TGTGCCAGCAGGGATCGGGAGGGGTTTTCCCACGAGCAGTACTTC CASRDREGFSHEQYF
. TRBD2 17 TRBJ2-3 TRBV19 TGTGCCAGTACCGGGAGAGGGACTAGCGGGGGGGTGGATACGCAGTATTTT CASTGRGTSGGVDTQYF
. TRBD2 17 TRBJ2-5 TRBV29-1 TGCAGCGTTGGACTAGCGGGAGGGGTGATATCAAAAGAGACCCAGTACTTC CSVGLAGGVISKETQYF
. TRBD1 15 TRBJ2-7 TRBV27 TGTGCCAGCAGTTTATCAAGGACAGGGGTCAACGAGCAGTACTTC CASSLSRTGVNEQYF
once TRBD2 16 TRBJ2-3 TRBV27 TGTGCCAGCAGTCCAGGACTAGCGGGGAACACAGATACGCAGTATTTT CASSPGLAGNTDTQYF
. . 12 TRBJ2-3 TRBV11-2 TGTGCCAGCGGACATGGCACAGATACGCAGTATTTT CASGHGTDTQYF
. TRBD2 15 TRBJ2-1 TRBV4-1 TGCGCCAGCAGCCATTCCCTAGCGGCTTACAATGAGCAGTTCTTC CASSHSLAAYNEQFF
. . 15 TRBJ2-5 TRBV5-1 TGCGCCACCACTCCCGGTCCAGGAGGGCAAGAGACCCAGTACTTC CATTPGPGGQETQYF
once TRBD2 16 TRBJ2-1 TRBV7-8 TGTGCCAGCAGCTCCTCTAGCGGGGGGACCTACAATGAGCAGTTCTTC CASSSSSGGTYNEQFF
. . 14 TRBJ1-5 TRBV6-5 TGTGCCAGCAATATCCCGGGATCCAATCAGCCCCAGCATTTT CASNIPGSNQPQHF
. . 12 TRBJ2-7 TRBV28 TGTGCCAGCAAAGGACAAAGCTACGAGCAGTACTTC CASKGQSYEQYF
. TRBD2 15 TRBJ2-7 TRBV6-1 TGTGCCAGCAGTGATATGGCGGGGGGCTTGACCGAGCAGTACTTC CASSDMAGGLTEQYF
. TRBD1 14 TRBJ1-2 TRBV2 TGTGCCAGCGGGGGGACAGGGATGAACTATGGCTACACCTTC CASGGTGMNYGYTF
. . 13 TRBJ1-6 TRBV6-5 TGTGCCAGCTCCGGGGGGGATTACTCACCCCTCCACTTT CASSGGDYSPLHF
. TRBD1 15 TRBJ2-7 TRBV27 TGTGCCAGCAGTTTGGGGACAGGGGCTCCTTACGAGCAGTACTTC CASSLGTGAPYEQYF
. . 14 TRBJ2-1 TRBV7-9 TGTGCCAGCAGCCCCCCAGGCTCCTACAATGAGCAGTTCTTC CASSPPGSYNEQFF
. . 14 TRBJ1-2 TRBV7-2 TGTGCCAGCAGCTTAGTTACAGTGGGCTATGGCTACACCTTC CASSLVTVGYGYTF
. . 14 TRBJ2-7 TRBV2 TGTGCCAGCAGTGAACGTAGGGACAACTACGAGCAGTACTTC CASSERRDNYEQYF
. . 15 TRBJ1-1 TRBV6-5 TGTGCCAGCACTTTCAGCGGGGCGACGGACACTGAAGCTTTCTTT CASTFSGATDTEAFF
. . 14 TRBJ1-2 TRBV7-2 TGTGCCAGCAGCTTGGACGGGGGTGGCTATGGCTACACCTTC CASSLDGGGYGYTF